A selection of T cell receptor beta chains follows, all from one sample in a study of CD8+ T cells in alopecia areata. Profiling relied on immunoSEQ multiplex PCR, and the TCRdb table lists in-frame clones only, not all of them. This table has some 130,000 clones, roughly 54% appearing once. Specimen: CD8+ T cells sorted from blood, collected at week 4, from a patient treated with tofacitinib. The source is a human donor with alopecia areata. The CDR3 runs from the conserved cysteine through the conserved F or W. The D gene is left open where the match is weak. Part of the rows lack a size; the others show once, few, many or a class for expanded clones.

NA,TRBJ1-5,TRBV19,NA,CASKSSRDNQPQHF,TGTGCCAGTAAAAGTTCCCGGGACAATCAGCCCCAGCATTTT
TRBD1,TRBJ2-3,TRBV9,NA,CASSPWTGRVGDTQYF,TGTGCCAGCAGCCCTTGGACAGGGCGTGTTGGAGATACGCAGTATTTT
NA,TRBJ2-3,TRBV4-1,many,CASSPFRGDTQYF,TGCGCCAGCAGCCCGTTTCGAGGAGATACGCAGTATTTT
NA,TRBJ2-1,TRBV5-1,NA,CASSLSGTYNEQFF,TGCGCCAGCAGCTTGAGTGGAACATACAATGAGCAGTTCTTC
NA,TRBJ2-7,TRBV6-5,few,CASNPTGSSYEQYF,TGTGCCAGCAATCCGACAGGCAGCTCCTACGAGCAGTACTTC
NA,TRBJ2-5,TRBV5-1,NA,CASSLYDTSDETQYF,TGCGCCAGCAGCTTGTACGACACTTCTGATGAGACCCAGTACTTC
NA,TRBJ1-2,TRBV5-4,few,CASSQDRASGYGYTF,TGCGCCAGCAGCCAAGATAGGGCCAGCGGCTATGGCTACACCTTC
TRBD1,TRBJ2-2,TRBV30,NA,CAWSGEGQGEPTGELFF,TGTGCCTGGAGTGGAGAGGGACAGGGGGAACCCACCGGGGAGCTGTTTTTT
TRBD1,TRBJ1-6,TRBV15,NA,CATSRPRTGRDNSPLHF,TGTGCCACCAGCAGACCCCGGACAGGGCGGGATAATTCACCCCTCCACTTT
TRBD2,TRBJ2-1,TRBV11-2,few,CASSFLAGGTYNEQFF,TGTGCCAGCAGCTTTCTAGCGGGGGGGACCTACAATGAGCAGTTCTTC
NA,TRBJ2-7,TRBV27,once,CASSLFPGDDEQYF,TGTGCCAGCAGTTTATTTCCAGGGGATGATGAGCAGTACTTC
NA,TRBJ1-1,TRBV30,NA,CACNQPGPEAFF,TGTGCCTGCAACCAACCGGGACCTGAAGCTTTCTTT
TRBD2,TRBJ2-3,TRBV10-3,many,CAISERAGGSTDTQYF,TGTGCCATCAGTGAAAGAGCGGGGGGGAGCACAGATACGCAGTATTTT
NA,TRBJ1-1,TRBV5-6,NA,CASSFWQGGTEAFF,TGTGCCAGCAGCTTTTGGCAGGGTGGAACTGAAGCTTTCTTT
TRBD1,TRBJ1-5,TRBV30,NA,CAWTSDRGEPQHF,TGTGCCTGGACCTCGGACAGGGGTGAGCCCCAGCATTTT
TRBD1,TRBJ2-7,TRBV5-1,NA,CASSSDRGTSHEQYF,TGCGCCAGCAGCTCAGACAGGGGAACTTCCCACGAGCAGTACTTC
NA,TRBJ1-2,TRBV6-1,NA,CASSEEVLNYGYTF,TGTGCCAGCAGTGAAGAGGTCCTGAACTATGGCTACACCTTC
NA,TRBJ2-2,TRBV29-1,NA,CSVSGQGEDTGELFF,TGCAGCGTTTCGGGGCAGGGCGAGGACACCGGGGAGCTGTTTTTT
NA,TRBJ2-1,TRBV29-1,few,CSVEDSKRPYNEQFF,TGCAGCGTTGAAGACAGTAAGAGACCCTACAATGAGCAGTTCTTC
NA,TRBJ2-4,TRBV11-1,NA,CASSLDPLFAKNIQYF,TGTGCCAGCAGCTTAGATCCCCTTTTTGCCAAAAACATTCAGTACTTC
TRBD1,TRBJ1-2,TRBV29-1,few,CSVEGQSGGYTF,TGCAGCGTAGAGGGACAGTCTGGGGGCTACACCTTC
NA,TRBJ2-3,TRBV13,NA,CASSWLSSTDTQYF,TGTGCCAGCAGCTGGTTGTCCAGCACAGATACGCAGTATTTT
NA,TRBJ1-2,TRBV5-6,NA,CASSAEPSYGYTF,TGTGCCAGCAGCGCGGAGCCCTCCTATGGCTACACCTTC
NA,TRBJ1-2,TRBV29-1,NA,CSVGGIYGYTF,TGCAGCGTTGGGGGGATCTATGGCTACACCTTC
TRBD2,TRBJ2-7,TRBV7-2,NA,CASSLGGGISYEQYF,TGTGCCAGCAGCTTAGGCGGGGGGATAAGCTACGAGCAGTACTTC
NA,TRBJ2-7,TRBV9,NA,CASSVDGRNEQYF,TGTGCCAGCAGCGTAGATGGCAGAAACGAGCAGTACTTC
NA,TRBJ2-7,TRBV7-9,NA,CASRDGGGSSREQYF,TGTGCCAGCAGAGACGGGGGCGGGAGTTCCAGGGAGCAGTACTTC